The clone carrying this T cell receptor beta chain was seen a handful of times. Its target is unknown. The data originate from a study of CD8+ T cells in alopecia areata. Whole-study findings and limits: Higher clonality than in normal scalp was seen in lesional scalp, especially alopecia totalis/universalis.

The CDR3 contains 12 residues. From germline, CDR1 is SQVTM and CDR2 ANQGSEA. V shed 4 bases and J shed 6 bases, with 10 bases lying between them. It was cDNA, reverse transcribed from extracted RNA, that served as the sequencing template. Repertoires were generated with immunoSEQ multiplex PCR, while TCRdb's copy carries only in-frame clones and drops some. The profile covers about 120,000 clones, with less than 45% appearing a single time and roughly 3.2% taken by the ten largest. The TCR comes from a human donor with alopecia areata. Sequencing was carried out using CD4+ T cells sorted from blood. This chain connects TRBV29-1 to TRBJ2-1, with D unresolved. The CDR3 here is CSVGRLGNEQFF. CDR3 nucleotides: TGCAGCGTTGGCAGGCTAGGCAATGAGCAGTTCTTC.